The rows below give T cell receptor beta chains drawn from one sample of a study of CD8+ T cells in alopecia areata. TCRdb's copy holds only in-frame clones and misses some; the assay was immunoSEQ multiplex PCR. The sample contains some 120,000 clones, around 50% of which appear only once. Sequenced material: NKG2D-low CD8+ T cells sorted from blood. The receptors shown here come from a human donor with alopecia areata. The CDR3 runs from the conserved cysteine through the conserved F or W. The D gene is left open where the match is weak. Not all rows give a size; the values are once, few, many and, for expanded clones, a class.

TGTGCCAGCTCACTGACGTTAGCCTACGAGCAGTACTTC CASSLTLAYEQYF TRBJ2-7 TRBV18 . .
TGTGCCAGCGTCGGGTTTACGGAGACCCAGTACTTC CASVGFTETQYF TRBJ2-5 TRBV2 . .
TGTGCCAGCAGTTTACGTGGGGCCAACGTCCTGACTTTC CASSLRGANVLTF TRBJ2-6 TRBV27 . few
TGTGCCAGCAGACTGAAAGAGGGGAACGAGCAGTACTTC CASRLKEGNEQYF TRBJ2-7 TRBV27 . .
TGCGCCAGCAGCCCCGGGGGGTCCGGGGAGCTGTTTTTT CASSPGGSGELFF TRBJ2-2 TRBV4-1 TRBD2 .
TGCAGCGTTGAAGGATGGGCAGGGGGGAGCTATGGCTACACCTTC CSVEGWAGGSYGYTF TRBJ1-2 TRBV29-1 TRBD1 .
TGCGCCAGCAGCCAAGATAGGGGACCAATGAATGAGCAGTTCTTC CASSQDRGPMNEQFF TRBJ2-1 TRBV4-3 . few
TGCAGCGTTGATGAGGGCGGCACAGATACGCAGTATTTT CSVDEGGTDTQYF TRBJ2-3 TRBV29-1 . .
TGCAGCGTTGGGGGCGGGAGCCAAGAGACCCAGTACTTC CSVGGGSQETQYF TRBJ2-5 TRBV29-1 TRBD2 .
TGCAGCGTTGAGTTCAGCGAGGAGACCCAGTACTTC CSVEFSEETQYF TRBJ2-5 TRBV29-1 . few
TGCAGCGTTGAATTCGGGGCTGTGGCCTACGAGCAGTACTTC CSVEFGAVAYEQYF TRBJ2-7 TRBV29-1 . few
TGCGCCAGCAGCTTCTCCGCGGGAGGGCCCAACGAGCAGTACTTC CASSFSAGGPNEQYF TRBJ2-7 TRBV5-1 TRBD2 .
TGCAGCCTGGGCTCGTACACTGAAGCTTTCTTT CSLGSYTEAFF TRBJ1-1 TRBV29-1 . .
TGTGCCAGCTCACCACCCGGAGAGACCCAGTACTTC CASSPPGETQYF TRBJ2-5 TRBV18 . .
TGCAGCGTTGAAGATGCCCCCGGACAGGGTTCCTACGAGCAGTACTTC CSVEDAPGQGSYEQYF TRBJ2-7 TRBV29-1 TRBD1 .
TGCAGCGCAGGAGTAGGAGTGTCCGGGGAGCTGTTTTTT CSAGVGVSGELFF TRBJ2-2 TRBV29-1 . .
TGTGCCAGGGGGACTAGCGGGTTCACAGATACGCAGTATTTT CARGTSGFTDTQYF TRBJ2-3 TRBV2 TRBD2 .